The present TCR beta chain was sequenced within a study of blood T cell repertoires in COVID-19. Overall study: Spain, Italy and the United States supplied samples that represented acute and convalescent COVID-19. Sources were T cells, B-cell-depleted T cells, or PBMCs; the material itself was cDNA or gDNA.

Per germline, CDR1 MNHEY and CDR2 SVGAGI. V shed 6 bases, J shed 2 bases, and the junction held 5 bases outside the gene matches. There are 15 residues in the CDR3. Study processing details: Amplifying reference gene primers gave estimates of nucleated cell counts. The table came from immunoSEQ multiplex PCR; TCRdb's copy has only in-frame clones and leaves some out. V, J and clone size are taken as reported in that table, and D and trimming were inferred from the DNA itself. The table lists tens of thousands of clones, approximately 80% of them singletons. This clonotype was sampled from a human donor in a cohort sampled during active COVID-19. The sequenced material came from peripheral blood. The J gene is TRBJ2-3, the V gene TRBV6-5; the match to TRBD2 covers 10 bases. As DNA, the CDR3 is TGTGCCAGCAGAACTAGCGGGATCCCCACAGATACGCAGTATTTT. It encodes CASRTSGIPTDTQYF.